These 32 T cell receptor beta chains were all obtained from the same sample, sequenced in a study of blood T cells in healthy people across ages (dated by TCRdb to between 2015 and 2016). The library was prepared using 5' RACE. The second PCR ran for about 6 to 12 cycles and used a J-beta primer mix along with a sample-barcoded 5' primer. Through fastp at Q25 and MiXCR, TCRdb rebuilt clones from the public reads, retaining in-frame beta chains. Entries that share a CDR3 protein sequence are merged under the most common genes and DNA. The sample profile shows some 1.8 million distinct CDR3 sequences; about two fifths of them were found once. 20% to 25% of the sample lies in the top ten. Source material: blood. The receptors derive from a human donor in good health.

The genes are TRBV2 and TRBJ2-7; 7 bases are shared with TRBD2. This CDR3 has 14 residues. V shed 9 bases and J 0 bases; nucleotides not matched to a gene: 8. Germline lookup yields CDR1 SNHLY and CDR2 FYNNEI. CDR3 protein: CASTRLAASYEQYF. CDR3 DNA sequence: TGTGCCAGTACCAGACTAGCCGCCTCCTACGAGCAGTACTTC. Full variable domain (remainder filled in from reference TRBV2 and TRBJ2-7): EPEVTQTPSHQVTQMGQEVILRCVPISNHLYFYWYRQILGQKVEFLVSFYNNEISEKSEIFDDQFSVERPDGSNFTLKIRSTKLEDSAMYFCASTRLAASYEQYFGPGTRLTVT.

The chain joins TRBV4-3 to TRBJ1-2; D unclear. V lost 3 bases, J lost 8 bases, and 19 bases lay in between. The CDR3 totals 15 residues. From germline, CDR1 is LGHNA and CDR2 YSLEER. The CDR3 here is CASSQVRIALGGYTF. The CDR3 coding sequence is TGCGCCAGCAGCCAGGTTAGGATTGCTCTAGGCGGCTACACCTTC.

This clonotype occurred once. The chain carries TRBV25-1 and TRBJ1-2; no clear D gene. Germline CDR1 reads MGHDK; CDR2 reads SYGVNS. There are 12 residues in the CDR3. Trimming pared 1 base from V and 8 bases from J, leaving 8 bases between. The CDR3 here is CASSEFEGGYTF. The CDR3 DNA reads TGTGCCAGCAGTGAATTTGAGGGAGGCTACACCTTC.

This chain joins TRBV29-1 and TRBJ2-3, with a weak D call TRBD2 (6 bases). CDR1 SQVTM and CDR2 ANQGSEA come from the germline V gene. The V gene lost 2 bases and the J gene lost 1 base, with 13 bases spanning the gap. This CDR3 region has 15 residues. The CDR3 reads CSVERREKGTDTQYF. The CDR3 DNA follows: TGCAGCGTTGAAAGGAGGGAGAAGGGCACAGATACGCAGTATTTT.

This clonotype occurred once. The chain uses TRBV7-6 and TRBJ2-7; D assignment may be TRBD1 or TRBD2 (5 bases each). Germline loops: CDR1 SGHVS, CDR2 FNYEAQ. The length of the CDR3 is 17 residues. V lost 5 bases and J 0 bases, leaving 20 bases between the germline ends. The CDR3 sequence: CASSQGPDLSISYEQYF. CDR3 in DNA: TGTGCCAGCAGCCAGGGACCGGATCTGAGCATCTCCTACGAGCAGTACTTC.

This rearrangement joins TRBV7-3 to TRBJ2-4; D tentatively fits TRBD1 or TRBD2 (5 bases each). Gene TRBJ2-7 matches the end of the DNA better, so the J call may be wrong. CDR1 and CDR2 (germline): SGHTA, FQGTGA. There are 15 residues in the CDR3. For the CDR3, the DNA is TGTGCCAGCAGCTTACAGCCCTTGGGGGTCTACGAGCAGTACTTC. It encodes CASSLQPLGVYEQYF.

The chain is built from TRBV12-3 or TRBV12-4 and TRBJ1-4; D call uncertain. Deletions cut 3 bases from V and 4 bases from J, with 6 bases between. The CDR3 is made up of 13 amino acids. Written as DNA, the CDR3 is TGTGCCAGCAGTTTCAGAAATAATGAAAAACTGTTTTTT. Its protein product is CASSFRNNEKLFF.

This chain joins TRBV29-1 and TRBJ1-1; D remains unclear. This CDR3 spans 15 amino acids. Germline V gene data show CDR1 as SQVTM and CDR2 as ANQGSEA. V was clipped by 0 bases and J by 0 bases, with 11 bases between them. The CDR3 DNA reads TGCAGCGTTGAAGAAGTGCCAGGTCTGAACACTGAAGCTTTCTTT. Its protein is CSVEEVPGLNTEAFF.

V is TRBV20-1 and J is TRBJ2-1; no definite D call. V lost 3 bases and J 9 bases, leaving 18 bases between the germline ends. CDR3 length: 14 residues. The germline gives CDR1 DFQATT, CDR2 SNEGSKA (reference sequence). CDR3 bases: TGCAGTGCTAGGTCGAGGCTCGGCCTTGGTGAGCAGTTCTTC. Protein sequence: CSARSRLGLGEQFF.

V is TRBV11-3 and J is TRBJ1-1; the D is unclear. Germline assignment: CDR1 SGHNT and CDR2 YENEEA. The CDR3 consists of 15 residues. V was shortened by 1 base and J by 1 base, with 10 bases between the two germline ends. CDR3 residues: CASSLVTGWNTEAFF. CDR3 DNA sequence: TGTGCCAGCAGCTTAGTAACGGGTTGGAACACTGAAGCTTTCTTT.

This clonotype has just a few counts. The gene calls are TRBV20-1 and TRBJ2-7, with D possibly matching TRBD1 (5 bases). Germline V gene data show CDR1 as DFQATT and CDR2 as SNEGSKA (reference sequence). This CDR3 has 11 amino acids. Here the CDR3 DNA reads TGCTCGGCGGACAATTCCTACGAGCAGTACTTC. It codes for CSADNSYEQYF.

V usage is TRBV7-2 and J usage is TRBJ2-7; perhaps TRBD1 as D (6 bases). The CDR3 is 16 residues long. Germline-derived CDR1 and CDR2 are SGHTA and FQGNSA. The V end lost 1 base, the J end lost 7 bases, and 20 bases lay between the germline ends. The DNA of the CDR3 is TGTGCCAGCAGCTTAGTGACAGGAGACCCCTACAATGAGCAGTACTTC. It translates to CASSLVTGDPYNEQYF.

DNA of the CDR3: TGTGCCAGCAGCCAAGCGGTAGGGAATTTGGCCTATAATTCACCCCTCCACTTT. Encoded protein: CASSQAVGNLAYNSPLHF. The chain uses TRBV3-1 and TRBJ1-6; no firm D call. The CDR3 sequence is 18 residues long. The V gene's germline CDR1 is LGHDT and CDR2 YNNKEL (reference sequence). V was shortened by 1 base and J by 2 bases, with 15 bases between the two germline ends.

This chain uses TRBV18 with TRBJ2-2, with D unclear. The germline V gene encodes CDR1 KGHSH and CDR2 LQKENI. Trimming shortened V by 4 bases and J by 4 bases, and 10 bases separated the two germline ends. This CDR3 spans 14 amino acids. The CDR3: CASSLEESTGELFF. The CDR3 coding sequence is TGTGCCAGCTCACTAGAGGAGAGCACCGGGGAGCTGTTTTTT. Filled out from reference TRBV18 and TRBJ2-2, the complete variable domain reads NAGVMQNPRHLVRRRGQEARLRCSPMKGHSHVYWYRQLPEEGLKFMVYLQKENIIDESGMPKERFSAEFPKEGPSILRIQQVVRGDSAAYFCASSLEESTGELFFGEGSRLTVL.

This sequence joins TRBV6-5 and TRBJ2-5, with 11 bases identical to TRBD2. J lost 4 bases, V lost 4 bases, and 5 bases had no gene match. Germline V CDR1 and CDR2: MNHEY, SVGAGI. CDR3 length: 15 residues. CDR3 in amino acids: CASSFAGTSGETQYF. CDR3 sequence (DNA): TGTGCCAGCAGTTTCGCCGGGACTAGCGGAGAGACCCAGTACTTC.

A note on this clonotype: A junction boundary mismatches the germline segment, possibly from a read error. The chain employs TRBV20-1 and TRBJ2-7; TRBD2 might be the D (6 bases). This CDR3 has 12 amino acids. CDR1 and CDR2 (germline): DFQATT, SNEGSKA (reference sequence). CDR3 bases: TGCAGGGCTAGGAGGGCTACCTACGAGCAGTACTTC. Encoded protein: CRARRATYEQYF.

The CDR3 bases are TGCAGTGCTAGAGATCCCGGACAGGGGGTCGACGAGCAGTACTTC. It translates to CSARDPGQGVDEQYF. This chain links TRBV20-1 with TRBJ2-7, with 10 nucleotides matching TRBD1. The CDR3 totals 15 residues. Germline values: CDR1 DFQATT, CDR2 SNEGSKA (reference sequence). With V trimmed by 0 bases and J by 5 bases, 7 bases remained unmatched.

The chain couples TRBV9 to TRBJ1-3; possible D gene TRBD1, 6 bases. Trimming took off 3 bases at V and 3 bases at J, with 13 bases between the two ends. There are 15 residues in the CDR3. Germline V CDR1 and CDR2: SGDLS, YYNGEE. As DNA, the CDR3 is TGTGCCAGCAGCGCGACAGGAGCTCATGGAAACACCATATATTTT. Translation gives CASSATGAHGNTIYF.

The chain has TRBV12-3 or TRBV12-4 and TRBJ2-2, with D possibly TRBD2 on 6 matching bases. V gave up 4 bases and J gave up 16 bases, with 22 bases separating them. The length of the CDR3 is 14 residues. The CDR3, as DNA: TGTGCCAGCAGTTCCGGACTGGGAACCGGGGAGGAGTTTTTT. Protein: CASSSGLGTGEEFF.

This chain connects TRBV7-9 to TRBJ1-2, with 7 bases aligning to TRBD1. The ends lost 0 bases at V and 4 bases at J; junction bases unmatched: 8. Germline CDR1 SEHNR, CDR2 FQNEAQ (reference sequence). The CDR3 runs 16 residues. Written as DNA, the CDR3 is TGTGCCAGCAGCTTAGCTACAGGGGATTTCGGCTATGGCTACACCTTC. The encoded protein is CASSLATGDFGYGYTF.

V usage is TRBV7-3 and J usage is TRBJ2-3; D gene uncertain. The germline V gene encodes CDR1 SGHTA and CDR2 FQGTGA. Deletions cut 5 bases from V and 2 bases from J, with 11 bases between. CDR3 length equals 14 residues. CDR3 DNA sequence: TGTGCCAGCAGCCCGGACGGACCCACAGATACGCAGTATTTT. Its translation is CASSPDGPTDTQYF.

V usage is TRBV9 and J usage is TRBJ2-4; unclear D gene. The J call may be mistaken, given a closer DNA end match to TRBJ2-7. Germline CDR1 reads SGDLS; CDR2 reads YYNGEE. This CDR3 is built from 12 residues. CDR3 coding DNA: TGTGCCAGCAGCGTAATGGGCGGCGAGCAGTACTTC. Translation gives CASSVMGGEQYF.

This clonotype was seen only a few times. The CDR3 protein is CAIKTGSSTEAFF. In nucleotides, the CDR3 is TGTGCCATCAAGACAGGGAGTAGCACTGAAGCTTTCTTT. The rearrangement links TRBV2 to TRBJ1-1, with TRBD1 matching over 7 bases. CDR3 size: 13 residues. With 10 bases clipped from V and 4 bases from J, the junction kept 9 bases outside the gene matches. CDR1 SNHLY and CDR2 FYNNEI come from the germline V gene.

A remark on this clonotype: At one of its ends the junction is not consistent with the germline gene, which may arise from a read error. The rearrangement uses TRBV4-3 and TRBJ2-1; 9 bases fit TRBD2. The CDR3 is made up of 15 amino acids. Germline values: CDR1 LGHNA, CDR2 YSLEER. The CDR3 is CASSQIAGEYNEQFF. The CDR3 DNA reads TGCGCCAGCAGCCAAATAGCGGGGGAATACAACGAGCAGTTCTTC.

In this sample, this clonotype turned up a few times. The rearrangement uses TRBV10-3 and TRBJ2-7; no clear D gene. Germline lookup yields CDR1 ENHRY and CDR2 SYGVKD. Deletions cut 0 bases from V and 1 base from J, with 7 bases between. This CDR3 comprises 14 residues. CDR3 amino acids: CAISESRQSYEQYF. The DNA for the CDR3 is TGTGCCATCAGTGAGTCGAGGCAGTCCTACGAGCAGTACTTC.

This clonotype was picked up a small number of times. The chain combines TRBV5-1 with TRBJ2-4, with 8 bases identical to TRBD1. The last part of the DNA fits TRBJ2-7 better; the J call may be wrong. Germline assignment: CDR1 SGHRS and CDR2 YFSETQ. The CDR3 extends over 14 amino acids. Written as DNA, the CDR3 is TGCGCCAGCAGCTTCCGACAGGGGCAGGTCGAGCAGTACTTC. Translated: CASSFRQGQVEQYF.

This sequence joins TRBV20-1 and TRBJ1-4; D is undetermined. The CDR3 contains 11 residues. V lost 5 bases and J lost 3, with 4 bases in between. Germline CDR1 and CDR2: DFQATT and SNEGSKA (reference sequence). The CDR3 region has the DNA TGCAGTGCTGGCCCTAATGAAAAACTGTTTTTT. Its translation is CSAGPNEKLFF.

This clonotype was seen more than once but under ten times. V gene TRBV6-2 or TRBV6-3 combines with J gene TRBJ2-3; 11 nucleotides match TRBD2. V lost 8 bases and J lost 5; bases outside the gene matches: 21. This CDR3 contains 19 residues. Germline CDR1 and CDR2: MNHEY and SVGEGT. CDR3 protein: CASWGTMTETSGEEDTQYF. DNA for the CDR3: TGTGCCAGCTGGGGGACCATGACCGAGACTAGCGGGGAGGAAGATACGCAGTATTTT.

The J gene is TRBJ1-1, the V gene TRBV7-2; 7 positions agree with TRBD1. Germline V CDR1 and CDR2: SGHTA, FQGNSA. This CDR3 is 16 amino acids long. J gave up 1 base and V 5 bases, and 10 bases lay outside the gene matches. CDR3 DNA sequence: TGTGCCAGCAGCCAGAGAGGGGGCAGAAGGAACACTGAAGCTTTCTTT. It codes for CASSQRGGRRNTEAFF.

The V and J genes are TRBV6-5 and TRBJ1-2; D uncertain. Trimming pared 0 bases from V and 4 bases from J, leaving 9 bases between. CDR1 is MNHEY and CDR2 is SVGAGI in the germline V gene. This CDR3 region has 14 residues. For the CDR3, the DNA is TGTGCCAGCAGTTACTCGATATTAACCTATGGCTACACCTTC. Encoded protein: CASSYSILTYGYTF.

Turning to this clonotype: One junction end does not reproduce the germline sequence, and a read error may be involved. V gene TRBV5-1 combines with J gene TRBJ1-4; D ambiguous. The CDR3 length is 16 residues. From germline, CDR1 is SGHRS and CDR2 YFSETQ. CDR3 region: CASSLGGIATNEKLFF. In DNA, the CDR3 is TGCGCCAGCAGCTTGGGTGGGATTGCAACTAACGAAAAACTGTTTTTT.

The sample holds a few counts of this clonotype. The gene calls are TRBV5-1 and TRBJ2-7, with TRBD2 matching over 9 bases. This CDR3 is built from 16 residues. After removal of 3 bases from V and 0 bases from J, the junction contained 7 bases not matched to a gene. Germline V gives CDR1 SGHRS, CDR2 YFSETQ. In DNA, the CDR3 is TGCGCCAGCAGCTCCGTTAGCGGGGGCCTCTCCTACGAGCAGTACTTC. It is translated as CASSSVSGGLSYEQYF.